Reported below is one T cell receptor beta chain. Its binding antigen is unknown. No base quality information exists; no much larger clone differs at one position. This record belongs to a study of blood T cell repertoires in COVID-19 (dated by TCRdb to about 2020). Concerning the study at large: Samples from collaborators originated in the United States, Italy and Spain and spanned both the acute and convalescent phases of COVID-19. The samples were drawn from the first 160 participants of the ongoing ImmuneRACE study and from 950 to 1,500 subjects provided by 6 global collaborators. Where HLA class I and class II types were available, the types were taken from metadata supplied by the sample provider, not from assay-based typing. A de-identified subject ID, COVID-19 status, age in years and sex were almost always included in the sample metadata. The repertoires were released in a freely available public database intended as a resource for research on the immune response to SARS-CoV-2. The dataset comprised deeply sampled blood TCRbeta repertoires from subjects exposed to, actively infected with, or recovered from COVID-19. The prospective study material was composed of cDNA or gDNA derived from T cells, B-cell-depleted T cells, or PBMCs.

The immunoSEQ Assay, a bias-controlled multiplex PCR, was used to amplify TCRbeta CDR3 regions from genomic DNA. As for how the authors treated the data: The number of nucleated cells in each sample was estimated from the amplification of reference gene primers within the assay. To quantify the absolute abundance of each unique TCRbeta CDR3 rearrangement, sequence reads were collapsed and filtered. For each sample, productive Simpson clonality was calculated by taking the square root of Simpson's diversity index across productive rearrangements. The immuneACCESS repertoire file appears here via TCRdb, limited to in-frame rearrangements. These files lack a portion of the clones; in checked studies, under half of the deficit traces to unresolved V genes, and the cause of the others is not known. The DNA was the basis for D and trimming; V, J and clone size are from that table. The sample profile shows 250,000 to 300,000 clones; 80% to 90% of them were found once. The ten largest make up 11% of the sample.

The germline V gene yields SQVTM for CDR1 and ANQGSEA for CDR2. CDR3 length: 14 amino acids, cysteine to phenylalanine. Only the CDR3 DNA stays, 42 bases, in frame from base 1. Unmatched junction bases come to 8, with V trimmed by 4 bases and J by 4 bases. Whole blood was collected in K2EDTA tubes by collaborating institutions according to the institutions' own protocols. Collaborator samples were shipped for TCRbeta analysis as frozen whole blood, isolated PBMCs, or DNA extracted from either sample type. The full study reports these points: How much clinical and demographic metadata was included differed by source and by participant, and the metadata was provided uncurated.

Sequencing used peripheral blood. This TCR came from a woman between 70 and 85 years old with acute or convalescent COVID-19. The rearrangement combines TRBV29-1 with TRBJ1-2, with 8 middle bases fitting TRBD1. The sequenced DNA: TGCAGCGTTGCTCAGGGGGCCGTCCCCTATGGCTACACCTTC. This encodes CSVAQGAVPYGYTF.